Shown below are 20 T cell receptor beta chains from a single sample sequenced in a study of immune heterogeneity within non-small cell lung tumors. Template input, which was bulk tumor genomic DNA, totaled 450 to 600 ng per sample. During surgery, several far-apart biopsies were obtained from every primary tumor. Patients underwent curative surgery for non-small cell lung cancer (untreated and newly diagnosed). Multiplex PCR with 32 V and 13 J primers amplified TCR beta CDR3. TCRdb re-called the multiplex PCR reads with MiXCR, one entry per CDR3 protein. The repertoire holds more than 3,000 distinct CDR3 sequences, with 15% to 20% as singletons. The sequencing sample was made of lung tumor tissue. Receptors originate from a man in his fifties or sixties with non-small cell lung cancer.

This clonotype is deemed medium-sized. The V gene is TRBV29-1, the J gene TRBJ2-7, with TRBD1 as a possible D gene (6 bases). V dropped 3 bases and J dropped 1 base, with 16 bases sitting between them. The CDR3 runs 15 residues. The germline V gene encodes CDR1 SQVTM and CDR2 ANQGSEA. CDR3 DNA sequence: TGCAGCGTTGAGAACGATGACCAGGGGTCCTACGAGCAGTACTTC. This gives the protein CSVENDDQGSYEQYF.

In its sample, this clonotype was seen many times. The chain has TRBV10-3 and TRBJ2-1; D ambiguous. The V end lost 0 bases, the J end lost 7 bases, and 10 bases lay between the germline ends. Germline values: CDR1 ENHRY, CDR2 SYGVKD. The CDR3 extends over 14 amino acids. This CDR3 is CAISESGASNEQFF. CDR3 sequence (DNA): TGTGCCATCAGTGAGTCGGGCGCAAGTAATGAGCAGTTCTTC.

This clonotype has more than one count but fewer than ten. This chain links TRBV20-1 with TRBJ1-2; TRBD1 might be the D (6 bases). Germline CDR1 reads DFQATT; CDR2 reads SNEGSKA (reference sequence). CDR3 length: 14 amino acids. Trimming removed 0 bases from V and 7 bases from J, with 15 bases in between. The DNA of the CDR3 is TGCAGTGCTAGAGATTCGGAGGGGGAAGGTGGCTACACCTTC. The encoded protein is CSARDSEGEGGYTF.

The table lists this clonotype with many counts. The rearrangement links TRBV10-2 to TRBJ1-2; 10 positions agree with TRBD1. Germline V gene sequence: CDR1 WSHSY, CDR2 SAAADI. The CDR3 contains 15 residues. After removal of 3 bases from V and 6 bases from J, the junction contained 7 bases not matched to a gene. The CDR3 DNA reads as TGCGCCAGCAGTGATGGGACAGGGGAGATAAATGGCTACACCTTC. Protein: CASSDGTGEINGYTF.

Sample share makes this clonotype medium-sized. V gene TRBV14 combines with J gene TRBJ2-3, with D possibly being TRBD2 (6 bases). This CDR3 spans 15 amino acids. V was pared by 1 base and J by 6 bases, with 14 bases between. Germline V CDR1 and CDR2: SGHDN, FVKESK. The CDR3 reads CASSQGYGRTDTQYF. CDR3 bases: TGTGCCAGCAGCCAAGGTTACGGGAGAACGGATACGCAGTATTTT.

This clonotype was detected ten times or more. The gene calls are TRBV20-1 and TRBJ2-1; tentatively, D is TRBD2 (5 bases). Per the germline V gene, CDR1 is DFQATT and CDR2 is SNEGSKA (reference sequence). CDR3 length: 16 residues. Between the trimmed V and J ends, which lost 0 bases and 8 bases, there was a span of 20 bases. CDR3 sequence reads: CSARDSQTTVGDEQFF. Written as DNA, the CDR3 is TGCAGTGCTAGAGACTCCCAAACGACGGTCGGGGATGAGCAGTTCTTC.

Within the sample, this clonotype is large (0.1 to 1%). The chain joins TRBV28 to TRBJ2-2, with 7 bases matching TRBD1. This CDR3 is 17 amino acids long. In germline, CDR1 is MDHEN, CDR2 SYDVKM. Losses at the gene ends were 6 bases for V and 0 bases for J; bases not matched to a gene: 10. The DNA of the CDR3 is TGTGCCAGCAGAACGCACCCGGGACAGTCGAACACCGGGGAGCTGTTTTTT. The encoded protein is CASRTHPGQSNTGELFF.

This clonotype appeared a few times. Written as DNA, the CDR3 is TGTGCCAGCAAGGATTTCAAAAACATTCAGTACTTC. Residues: CASKDFKNIQYF. The chain couples TRBV6-1 to TRBJ2-4; D not certain. Germline values: CDR1 MNHNS, CDR2 SASEGT. Trimming stripped 7 bases from V and 3 bases from J, with 7 bases between. The CDR3 is 12 amino acids.

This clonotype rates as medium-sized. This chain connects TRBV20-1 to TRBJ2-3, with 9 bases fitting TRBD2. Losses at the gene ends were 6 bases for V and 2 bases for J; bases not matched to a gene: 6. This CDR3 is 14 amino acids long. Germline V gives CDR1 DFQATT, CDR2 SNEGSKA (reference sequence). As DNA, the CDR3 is TGCAGTGCCCCGGGACTAGCAAACACAGATACGCAGTATTTT. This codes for CSAPGLANTDTQYF.

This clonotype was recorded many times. The CDR3 reads CASTPRYSGRADTQYF. For the CDR3, the DNA is TGTGCCAGCACTCCTAGGTATAGCGGGAGGGCAGATACGCAGTATTTT. The rearrangement uses TRBV28 and TRBJ2-3, with TRBD2 matching 11 bases. Germline loops: CDR1 MDHEN, CDR2 SYDVKM. After removal of 7 bases from V and 4 bases from J, the junction contained 10 bases not matched to a gene. The CDR3 length is 16 residues.

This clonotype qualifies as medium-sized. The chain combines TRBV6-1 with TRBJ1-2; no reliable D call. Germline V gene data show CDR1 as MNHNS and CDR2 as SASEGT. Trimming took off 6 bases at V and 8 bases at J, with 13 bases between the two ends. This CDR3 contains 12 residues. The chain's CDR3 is CASSSTSQGYTF. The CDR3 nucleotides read TGTGCCAGCAGCTCCACCAGTCAGGGCTACACCTTC.

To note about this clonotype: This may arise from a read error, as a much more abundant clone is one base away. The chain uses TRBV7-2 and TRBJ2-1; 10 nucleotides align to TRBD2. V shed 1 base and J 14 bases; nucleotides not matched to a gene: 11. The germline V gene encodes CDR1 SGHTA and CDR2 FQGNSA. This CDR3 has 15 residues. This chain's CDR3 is CASSLGLAGVGEEFF. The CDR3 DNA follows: TGTGCCAGCAGCTTAGGGCTAGCGGGAGTAGGAGAGGAGTTCTTC.

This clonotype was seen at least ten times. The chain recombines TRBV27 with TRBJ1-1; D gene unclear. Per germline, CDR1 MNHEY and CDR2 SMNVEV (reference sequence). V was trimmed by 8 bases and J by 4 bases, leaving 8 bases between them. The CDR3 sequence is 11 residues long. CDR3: CASGRSTEAFF. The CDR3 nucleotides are TGTGCCAGCGGGAGAAGCACTGAAGCTTTCTTT.

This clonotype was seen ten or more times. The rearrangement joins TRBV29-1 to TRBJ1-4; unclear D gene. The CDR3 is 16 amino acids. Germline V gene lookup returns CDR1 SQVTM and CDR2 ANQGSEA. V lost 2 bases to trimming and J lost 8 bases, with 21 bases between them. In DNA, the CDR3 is TGCAGCGTTGAATCTTCGGTAGACGGTTCCTTCGAAAAACTGTTTTTT. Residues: CSVESSVDGSFEKLFF.

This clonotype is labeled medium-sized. DNA for the CDR3: TGTGCCAGCAGCCCGGCAGGGGGGGACACTGAAGCTTTCTTT. It encodes CASSPAGGDTEAFF. The V call is TRBV3-1, the J call TRBJ1-1, with 7 bases fitting TRBD1. J gave up 3 bases and V 4 bases, and 5 bases lay outside the gene matches. The CDR3 runs to 14 residues. The germline V gene encodes CDR1 LGHDT and CDR2 YNNKEL (reference sequence).

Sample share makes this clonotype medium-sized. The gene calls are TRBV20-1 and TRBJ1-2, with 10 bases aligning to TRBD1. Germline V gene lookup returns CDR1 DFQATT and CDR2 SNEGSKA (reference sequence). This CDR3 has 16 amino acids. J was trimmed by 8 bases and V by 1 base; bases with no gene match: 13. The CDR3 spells CSARGPGTGDLGGYTF. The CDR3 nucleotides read TGCAGTGCTAGAGGCCCCGGGACAGGGGATTTAGGAGGCTACACCTTC.

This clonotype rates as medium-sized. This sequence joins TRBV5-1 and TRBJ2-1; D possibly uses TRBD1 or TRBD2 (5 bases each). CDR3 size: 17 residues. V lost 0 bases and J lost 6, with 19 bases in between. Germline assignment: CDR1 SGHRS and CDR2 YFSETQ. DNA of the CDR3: TGCGCCAGCAGCTTGGCGATTGCAGTCTCAGGGAGCAATGAGCAGTTCTTC. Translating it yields CASSLAIAVSGSNEQFF.

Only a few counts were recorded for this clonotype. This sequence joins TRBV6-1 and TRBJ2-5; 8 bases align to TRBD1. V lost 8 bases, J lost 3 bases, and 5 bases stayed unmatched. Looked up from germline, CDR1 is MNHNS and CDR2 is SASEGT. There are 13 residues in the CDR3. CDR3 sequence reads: CASHRDRKETQYF. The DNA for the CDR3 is TGTGCCAGCCATCGGGACAGGAAAGAGACCCAGTACTTC.

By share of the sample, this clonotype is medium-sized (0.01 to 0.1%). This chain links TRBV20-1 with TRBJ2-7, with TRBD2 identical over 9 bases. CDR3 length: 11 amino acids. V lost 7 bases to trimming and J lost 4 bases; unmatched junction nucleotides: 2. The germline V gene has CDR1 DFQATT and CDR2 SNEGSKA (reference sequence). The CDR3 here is CSGLAGYEQYF. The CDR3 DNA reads TGCAGTGGTCTAGCGGGGTACGAGCAGTACTTC.

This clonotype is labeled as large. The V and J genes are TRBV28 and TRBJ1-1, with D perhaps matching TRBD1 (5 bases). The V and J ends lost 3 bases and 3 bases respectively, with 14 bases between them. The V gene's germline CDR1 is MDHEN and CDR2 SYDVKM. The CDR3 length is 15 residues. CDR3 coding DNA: TGTGCCAGCAGTTTTCCCCCTCAGGGATACACTGAAGCTTTCTTT. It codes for CASSFPPQGYTEAFF.